The T cell receptor (beta chain) described here comes from a study of OX40 agonist ivuxolimab in advanced cancers. Findings of the study overall: Relatively little clonal expansion, among the lowest observed, appeared in partial responders at 0.1-3.0 mg/kg. There were, on average, more expanded clones in CD8+ T cells than in CD4+. Not determined was the antigen specificity of the expanded peripheral T cells.

Cycle 7 day 1, cycle 4 day 1, and baseline were the timepoints at which blood was sampled. This clone was found a few times. Antigen unknown. The CDR3 is 14 amino acids. Germline CDR1 reads SGDLS; CDR2 reads YYNGEE. V lost 0 bases and J 2 bases, leaving 8 bases between the germline ends. Repertoires were generated with immunoSEQ multiplex PCR, while TCRdb's copy carries only in-frame clones and drops some. This sample yields approximately 69,000 clones, of which 65% to 90% are seen a single time; 0.9% to 1.4% belongs to the top ten. The sample was CD4+ or CD8+ T cells sorted from blood, taken in a trial of the OX40 agonist ivuxolimab. The V call is TRBV9, the J call TRBJ1-2; D may be TRBD1 (6 bases). This clonotype was obtained from an adult with an advanced solid tumor such as melanoma, head and neck, liver or kidney cancer. The CDR3, as DNA: TGTGCCAGCAGCGTAGTAGGACAGAACTATGGCTACACCTTC. It yields the protein CASSVVGQNYGYTF.